Listed here are 31 T cell receptor beta chains from one sample, sequenced in a study of blood T cells in healthy people across ages. Using a J-beta primer mix together with a sample-barcoded 5' primer, a second PCR was run for roughly 7 to 11 cycles. Via MiXCR, TCRdb re-called the 5' RACE reads, giving one row per CDR3 protein. There are about 1.4 million distinct CDR3 sequences in the sample; approximately 60% occur only once, and over 5% lies in the top ten. The sample was blood. The receptors derive from a man between 18 and 35 years old in good health.

The genes are TRBV20-1 and TRBJ2-2; tentative D call: TRBD2 (5 bases). Germline V lookup: CDR1 DFQATT, CDR2 SNEGSKA (reference sequence). The CDR3 extends over 15 amino acids. V lost 3 bases, J lost 8 bases, and 19 bases lay in between. The CDR3 nucleotides read TGCAGTGCTAGCGATTCCTACGGGGTTGGGGGGGAGCTGTTTTTT. This sequence encodes CSASDSYGVGGELFF.

The chain is built from TRBV7-9 and TRBJ2-1; 10 nucleotides align to TRBD2. J was trimmed by 2 bases and V by 1 base; bases with no gene match: 14. The CDR3 runs 20 residues. Germline CDR1 and CDR2: SEHNR and FQNEAQ (reference sequence). Here the CDR3 reads CASSLEPGLAVKPAYNEQFF. The CDR3, as DNA: TGTGCCAGCAGCTTAGAGCCCGGACTAGCGGTAAAACCTGCCTACAATGAGCAGTTCTTC.

The genes are TRBV3-1 and TRBJ2-2; no definite D call. Trimming shortened V by 0 bases and J by 6 bases, and 11 bases separated the two germline ends. Germline CDR1 and CDR2: LGHDT and YNNKEL (reference sequence). CDR3 length: 15 residues. CDR3 in amino acids: CASSQERYRPGELFF. The CDR3 bases are TGTGCCAGCAGCCAAGAAAGGTATCGCCCCGGGGAGCTGTTTTTT.

This clonotype came up once. V is TRBV6-2 or TRBV6-3 and J is TRBJ2-7; D is undetermined. The CDR3 runs 14 residues. From germline, CDR1 is MNHEY and CDR2 SVGEGT. Trimming stripped 10 bases from V and 2 bases from J, with 18 bases between. The CDR3 is CATSQPTVPYEQYF. The CDR3 region has the DNA TGTGCCACCTCACAGCCCACTGTACCCTACGAGCAGTACTTC.

The rearrangement links TRBV7-2 to TRBJ1-2; TRBD1 might be the D (6 bases). CDR3 size: 13 residues. Between the trimmed V and J ends, which lost 3 bases and 4 bases, there was a span of 9 bases. CDR1 and CDR2 (germline): SGHTA, FQGNSA. CDR3 DNA sequence: TGTGCCAGCAGCTTGGGACATGGCTATGGCTACACCTTC. Translating it yields CASSLGHGYGYTF.

The chain has TRBV9 and TRBJ2-5; D is perhaps TRBD1 (6 bases). The assigned J gene may be wrong: the sequence end matches TRBJ2-1 better. The CDR3 is made up of 16 amino acids. Germline V lookup: CDR1 SGDLS, CDR2 YYNGEE. CDR3 residues: CASSERDTSFQETQFF. As DNA, the CDR3 is TGTGCCAGCAGCGAACGGGACACAAGTTTCCAAGAGACCCAGTTCTTC.

The CDR3 is CASSIPGGSPLHF. CDR3 nucleotide sequence: TGTGCCAGCAGTATTCCCGGAGGTTCACCCCTCCACTTT. The chain recombines TRBV6-2 or TRBV6-3 with TRBJ1-6, with D unclear. From germline, CDR1 is MNHEY and CDR2 SVGEGT. The V end lost 5 bases, the J end lost 9 bases, and 11 bases lay between the germline ends. The CDR3 sequence is 13 residues long.

In regard to this clonotype: Germline is not matched at one junction end, which may reflect a read error. The chain employs TRBV4-1 and TRBJ1-1, with TRBD1 identical over 9 bases. The CDR3 is made up of 14 amino acids. Germline CDR1 is MGHRA and CDR2 is YSYEKL. For the CDR3, the DNA is TGCGCCAGTAGCCGTGGGACAGGGCTGACTGAAGCTTTCTTT. This gives the protein CASSRGTGLTEAFF.

The chain couples TRBV12-3 or TRBV12-4 to TRBJ2-3; TRBD2 matches at 8 bases. V dropped 5 bases and J dropped 9; count of bases not matched to a gene: 19. The CDR3 runs 17 residues. In nucleotides, the CDR3 is TGTGCCAGCAGTCCTTCGATGAGGGGACTAGGTAGGCACACGCAGTATTTT. Residues: CASSPSMRGLGRHTQYF.

The V call is TRBV29-1, the J call TRBJ1-2; 9 bases fit TRBD1. This CDR3 comprises 16 residues. Germline assignment: CDR1 SQVTM and CDR2 ANQGSEA. After removal of 6 bases from V and 2 bases from J, the junction contained 13 bases not matched to a gene. CDR3 loop: CSVVRSGTGTNYGYTF. The CDR3 nucleotides are TGCAGCGTCGTGAGATCCGGGACAGGGACGAACTATGGCTACACCTTC.

The chain has TRBV21-1 and TRBJ2-3; the table's D call of TRBD2 was not tested on the DNA. TRBV21-1 is a listed pseudogene. CDR3 length equals 16 residues. CDR3 nucleotides: TGTGCCAGCAGTCTCGAGGAGGGGACTACCACAGATACGCAGTATTTT. Translating it yields CASSLEEGTTTDTQYF.

The chain has TRBV4-1 and TRBJ2-5; 11 bases are a match to TRBD1. Near its end, the DNA agrees better with TRBJ2-7, so the J call may be wrong. The CDR3 totals 17 residues. Germline V gene lookup returns CDR1 MGHRA and CDR2 YSYEKL. The CDR3: CASSHHRSGTGGDEQYF. DNA for the CDR3: TGCGCCAGCAGCCATCATCGGTCGGGGACAGGGGGAGACGAGCAGTACTTC.

The chain employs TRBV12-3 or TRBV12-4 and TRBJ2-3; 8 bases fit TRBD2. With 4 bases clipped from V and 2 bases from J, the junction kept 8 bases outside the gene matches. The CDR3 contains 16 residues. CDR3 nucleotides: TGTGCCAGCAGTTCTCACGGGGGGGTACTCACAGATACGCAGTATTTT. It yields the protein CASSSHGGVLTDTQYF.

This chain links TRBV14 with TRBJ1-6, with unresolved D. Germline CDR1 is SGHDN and CDR2 is FVKESK. Trimming left V 1 base short and J 10 bases short, with 8 bases between. The CDR3 runs to 13 residues. The CDR3 is CASSQVRESPLHF. The CDR3 DNA follows: TGTGCCAGCAGCCAAGTTCGGGAGTCACCCCTCCACTTT.

This clonotype was seen more than once but under ten times. This sequence joins TRBV7-9 and TRBJ1-4; tentatively, D is TRBD1 (5 bases). Trimming took 5 bases from V and 4 from J, leaving 17 bases between them. Germline CDR1 and CDR2: SEHNR and FQNEAQ (reference sequence). CDR3 length: 16 amino acids. DNA for the CDR3: TGTGCCAGCAGCCAGACCCAGGGACGGATTAATGAAAAACTGTTTTTT. Amino acids: CASSQTQGRINEKLFF.

The chain carries TRBV7-9 and TRBJ2-3; TRBD1 might be the D (5 bases). V lost 1 base to trimming and J lost 3 bases, with 17 bases between them. The CDR3 sequence is 17 residues long. The germline V gene encodes CDR1 SEHNR and CDR2 FQNEAQ (reference sequence). This CDR3 reads CASSLVGSGRQTDTQYF. In nucleotides, the CDR3 is TGTGCCAGCAGCTTAGTCGGTAGTGGAAGACAGACAGATACGCAGTATTTT.

This chain joins TRBV29-1 and TRBJ2-1, with D possibly being TRBD1 (5 bases). This CDR3 spans 14 amino acids. Trimming took off 4 bases at V and 7 bases at J, with 17 bases between the two ends. Germline CDR1 and CDR2: SQVTM and ANQGSEA. The chain's CDR3 is CSVARKGFMNEQFF. Here the CDR3 DNA reads TGCAGCGTTGCCAGAAAGGGGTTTATGAATGAGCAGTTCTTC.

The chain links TRBV10-3 to TRBJ1-2; maybe TRBD1 (6 bases). Trimming left V 2 bases short and J 4 bases short, with 11 bases between. This CDR3 region has 14 residues. The germline V gene encodes CDR1 ENHRY and CDR2 SYGVKD. The CDR3 protein is CAISETGTPYGYTF. The DNA of the CDR3 is TGTGCCATCAGTGAGACCGGGACACCCTATGGCTACACCTTC.

The chain employs TRBV29-1 and TRBJ2-4, with D possibly matching TRBD1 (5 bases). The V gene's germline CDR1 is SQVTM and CDR2 ANQGSEA. Trimming cost V 4 bases and J 1 base, with 8 bases left between them. CDR3 length equals 13 residues. CDR3: CSVAPGAKNIQYF. CDR3 nucleotides: TGCAGCGTTGCCCCAGGGGCCAAAAACATTCAGTACTTC.

There are a few counts of this clonotype. The chain is built from TRBV27 and TRBJ2-3; D call uncertain. Germline-derived CDR1 and CDR2 are MNHEY and SMNVEV (reference sequence). V dropped 6 bases and J dropped 3 bases, with 7 bases sitting between them. CDR3 length: 12 residues. DNA for the CDR3: TGTGCCAGCAGACATCTAACAGATACGCAGTATTTT. Translation: CASRHLTDTQYF.

This sequence joins TRBV7-2 and TRBJ2-1; D not resolved. V was clipped by 7 bases and J by 7 bases, with 14 bases between them. The CDR3 spans 13 residues. Germline-derived CDR1 and CDR2 are SGHTA and FQGNSA. CDR3 region: CASNSLWYNEQFF. The CDR3 DNA reads as TGTGCCAGCAACAGCTTATGGTATAATGAGCAGTTCTTC.

This clonotype was detected only a few times. V gene TRBV5-6 combines with J gene TRBJ2-7; D is perhaps TRBD1 or TRBD2 (5 bases each). From germline, CDR1 is SGHDT and CDR2 YYEEEE. Trimming shortened V by 7 bases and J by 3 bases, and 8 bases separated the two germline ends. CDR3 size: 11 residues. The CDR3 sequence: CASRDGYEQYF. The CDR3 region has the DNA TGTGCCAGCCGGGACGGCTACGAGCAGTACTTC.

J is TRBJ2-3 and V is TRBV5-5, with D possibly matching TRBD1 (6 bases). Germline-derived CDR1 and CDR2 are SGHKS and YYEKEE (reference sequence). Trimming removed 4 bases at V and 4 bases at J, with 16 bases between. This CDR3 is 15 amino acids long. The CDR3 DNA is TGTGCCAGCAGCCCCAGGGGAAGAGGGCCAGATACGCAGTATTTT. Amino acid sequence: CASSPRGRGPDTQYF.

This clonotype was observed a few times. This sequence joins TRBV28 and TRBJ2-7, with D possibly matching TRBD1 (6 bases). Trimming stripped 6 bases from V and 5 bases from J, with 8 bases between. The CDR3 loop spans 11 amino acids. CDR1 and CDR2 (germline): MDHEN, SYDVKM. CDR3 in amino acids: CASRDSDEQYF. CDR3 coding DNA: TGTGCCAGCAGGGACAGCGACGAGCAGTACTTC.

This clonotype occurred many times. This sequence joins TRBV11-2 and TRBJ1-1, with unresolved D. V gave up 5 bases and J gave up 0 bases, with 13 bases separating them. The CDR3 loop spans 15 amino acids. In germline, CDR1 is SGHAT, CDR2 FQNNGV. CDR3 DNA: TGTGCCAGCAGCCCACCGCGGCGCCTGAACACTGAAGCTTTCTTT. Its protein product is CASSPPRRLNTEAFF.

Written as DNA, the CDR3 is TGTGCCAGCAGTTACTCCCTGCCTCTTGCGGGAGGCAACTACGAGCAGTACTTC. It is translated as CASSYSLPLAGGNYEQYF. This chain connects TRBV6-5 to TRBJ2-7, with TRBD2 matching over 8 bases. CDR1 is MNHEY and CDR2 is SVGAGI in the germline V gene. Trimming at V came to 0 bases and at J to 3 bases, leaving 13 bases not matched to a gene. The CDR3 runs 18 residues.

This chain connects TRBV20-1 to TRBJ2-3; 10 bases match TRBD2. Trimming cost V 3 bases and J 1 base; bases outside gene matches: 13. CDR1 is DFQATT, CDR2 SNEGSKA, per germline (reference sequence). The CDR3 runs 18 residues. The CDR3 coding sequence is TGCAGTGCTAGGGACCAAAGCGGGAGGGCCCGGGGCACAGATACGCAGTATTTT. Its translation is CSARDQSGRARGTDTQYF.

The chain is built from TRBV11-2 and TRBJ2-7, with D tentatively TRBD1 (6 bases). Trimming removed 3 bases from V and 4 bases from J, with 16 bases in between. The germline V gene has CDR1 SGHAT and CDR2 FQNNGV. This CDR3 spans 15 amino acids. CDR3 nucleotides: TGTGCCAGCAGCTTTGTGGCAGGGGTTGGTTACGAGCAGTACTTC. This encodes CASSFVAGVGYEQYF.

This chain links TRBV10-3 with TRBJ2-1, with 12 positions matching TRBD2. CDR3 length: 17 residues. The V gene's germline CDR1 is ENHRY and CDR2 SYGVKD. The V and J ends lost 3 bases and 9 bases, in that order; junction bases with no gene match: 12. The CDR3 DNA follows: TGTGCCATCAGTGACCCGACTAGCGGGAGTAAGGTCGGTGAGCAGTTCTTC. Its translation: CAISDPTSGSKVGEQFF.

This chain links TRBV7-2 with TRBJ1-5; tentatively, D is TRBD1 (5 bases). The V end was cut by 6 bases, the J end by 9 bases, with 15 bases between. Germline V gives CDR1 SGHTA, CDR2 FQGNSA. The CDR3 sequence is 13 residues long. The CDR3 is CASSPGPTPPQHF. CDR3 DNA sequence: TGTGCCAGCAGTCCGGGACCAACTCCGCCCCAGCATTTT.

This chain uses TRBV3-1 with TRBJ2-5; 14 positions match TRBD2. This CDR3 has 15 amino acids. Trimming took 4 bases from V and 9 from J; bases not matched to a gene: 7. Germline CDR1 is LGHDT and CDR2 is YNNKEL (reference sequence). CDR3 coding DNA: TGTGCCAGCAGCCGAGAGGGACTAGCGGGAGAATCCCAGTACTTC. Translated: CASSREGLAGESQYF.